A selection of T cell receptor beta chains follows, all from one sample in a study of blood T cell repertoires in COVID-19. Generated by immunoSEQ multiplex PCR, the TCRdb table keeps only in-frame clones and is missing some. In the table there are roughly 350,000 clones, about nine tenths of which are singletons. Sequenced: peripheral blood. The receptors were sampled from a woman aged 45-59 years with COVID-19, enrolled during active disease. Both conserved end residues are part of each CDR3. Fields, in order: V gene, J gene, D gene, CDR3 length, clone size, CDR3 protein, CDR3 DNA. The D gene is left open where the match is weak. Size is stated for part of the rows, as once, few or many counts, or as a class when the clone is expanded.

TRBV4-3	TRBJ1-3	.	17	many	CASSQDAGNKWGNTIYF	TGCGCCAGCAGCCAAGATGCAGGGAATAAGTGGGGAAACACCATATATTTT
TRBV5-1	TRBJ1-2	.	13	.	CASSRTTNYGYTF	TGCGCCAGCAGCCGCACTACTAACTATGGCTACACCTTC
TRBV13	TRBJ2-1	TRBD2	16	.	CASSPPGGRAPNEQFF	TGTGCCAGCAGCCCCCCTGGCGGGAGGGCCCCCAATGAGCAGTTCTTC
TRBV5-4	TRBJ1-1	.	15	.	CASRRPSGENTEAFF	TGTGCCAGCAGGAGACCCTCGGGGGAGAACACTGAAGCTTTCTTT
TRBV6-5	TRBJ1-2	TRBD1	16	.	CASSYSTTGIGYGYTF	TGTGCCAGCAGTTACTCGACGACAGGGATTGGGTATGGCTACACCTTC
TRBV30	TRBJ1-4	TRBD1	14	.	CASSTGWGNEKLFF	TGTGCCTCCTCGACAGGGTGGGGTAATGAAAAACTGTTTTTT
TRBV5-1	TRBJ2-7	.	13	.	CASSFAREGAEYF	TGCGCCAGCAGCTTCGCCAGGGAAGGCGCGGAGTACTTC
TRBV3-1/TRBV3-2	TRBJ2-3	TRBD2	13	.	CASSPYSSGAQYF	TGTGCCAGCAGCCCGTACTCCAGCGGGGCGCAGTATTTT
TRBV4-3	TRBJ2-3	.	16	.	CASSQSPRVSTDTQYF	TGCGCCAGCAGCCAGAGCCCCAGGGTTAGCACAGATACGCAGTATTTT
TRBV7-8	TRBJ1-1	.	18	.	CASSLARRETNMNTEAFF	TGTGCCAGCAGCTTAGCACGAAGGGAGACCAACATGAACACTGAAGCTTTCTTT
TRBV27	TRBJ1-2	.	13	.	CASSWRQNYGYTF	TGTGCCAGCAGTTGGCGGCAGAACTATGGCTACACCTTC
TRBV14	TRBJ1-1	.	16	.	CASSHLGQTPNTEAFF	TGTGCCAGCAGCCATCTCGGACAGACCCCGAACACTGAAGCTTTCTTT
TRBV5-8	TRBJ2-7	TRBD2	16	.	CASSPTGAGGYYEQYF	TGTGCCAGCAGCCCTACGGGCGCGGGAGGGTACTACGAGCAGTACTTC
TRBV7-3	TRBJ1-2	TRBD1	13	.	CASSEGTAYGYTF	TGTGCCAGCAGCGAAGGGACAGCCTATGGCTACACCTTC
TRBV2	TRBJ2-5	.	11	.	CASSLDRQKYF	TGTGCCAGCAGTCTTGACAGACAAAAGTACTTC
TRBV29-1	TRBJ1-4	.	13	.	CSVSFRINEKLFF	TGCAGCGTTAGTTTCAGGATTAATGAAAAACTGTTTTTT
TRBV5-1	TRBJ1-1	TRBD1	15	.	CASSPPGQSSAEAFF	TGCGCCAGCAGCCCTCCGGGACAGAGCTCCGCTGAAGCTTTCTTT
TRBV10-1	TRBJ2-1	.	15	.	CASGEGGAAYNEQFF	TGCGCCAGCGGTGAAGGGGGGGCGGCCTACAATGAGCAGTTCTTC
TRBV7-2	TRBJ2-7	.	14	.	CASSYQGGGDEQYF	TGTGCCAGCAGCTACCAAGGGGGTGGCGACGAGCAGTACTTC
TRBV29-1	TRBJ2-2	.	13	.	CSVSRGQIGELFF	TGCAGCGTCTCTAGAGGGCAAATCGGGGAGCTGTTTTTT
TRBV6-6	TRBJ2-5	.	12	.	CASSYPEETQYF	TGTGCCAGCAGTTATCCTGAAGAGACCCAGTACTTC
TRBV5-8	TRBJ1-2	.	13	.	CASSLAGGYGYTF	TGTGCCAGCAGCCTTGCGGGGGGTTATGGCTACACCTTC
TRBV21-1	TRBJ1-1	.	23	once	CSASSNLRSVGPTVTDPYTEAFF	TGTAGTGCCAGCAGCAATCTCCGGAGCGTAGGCCCGACAGTGACCGACCCCTACACTGAAGCTTTCTTT
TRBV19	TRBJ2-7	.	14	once	CASSMSGNNWEQYF	TGTGCCAGTAGTATGTCGGGTAACAACTGGGAGCAGTACTTC
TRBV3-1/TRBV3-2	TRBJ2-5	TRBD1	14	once	CASSQGTGSETQYF	TGTGCCAGCAGCCAGGGGACAGGGTCGGAGACCCAGTACTTC
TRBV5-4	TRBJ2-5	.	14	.	CASSWSSGQETQYF	TGTGCCAGCAGCTGGAGTAGCGGCCAAGAGACCCAGTACTTC
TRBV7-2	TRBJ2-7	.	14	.	CASSGGGRALEQYF	TGTGCCAGCAGTGGAGGGGGCCGCGCCTTGGAGCAGTACTTC
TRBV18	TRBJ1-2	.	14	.	CASSSTDGGYGYTF	TGTGCCAGCTCATCTACCGACGGAGGATATGGCTACACCTTC
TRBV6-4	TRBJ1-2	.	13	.	CASSEGGVYGYTF	TGTGCCAGCAGTGAAGGAGGGGTCTATGGCTACACCTTC
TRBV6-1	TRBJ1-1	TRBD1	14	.	CASSEWTGNTEAFF	TGTGCCAGCAGTGAATGGACAGGAAACACTGAAGCTTTCTTT
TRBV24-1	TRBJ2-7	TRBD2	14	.	CATSGDYPSYEQYF	TGTGCCACCAGCGGGGACTACCCATCCTACGAGCAGTACTTC
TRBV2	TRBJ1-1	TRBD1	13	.	CASGGQGRTEAFF	TGTGCCAGCGGGGGACAGGGTAGAACTGAAGCTTTCTTT
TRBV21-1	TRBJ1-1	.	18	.	CASSKANRGREGNTEAFF	TGTGCCAGCAGCAAAGCGAATCGGGGTCGGGAGGGTAACACTGAAGCTTTCTTT
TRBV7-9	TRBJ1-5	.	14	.	CASSLSGDNQPQHF	TGTGCCAGCAGCTTGTCAGGGGATAATCAGCCCCAGCATTTT
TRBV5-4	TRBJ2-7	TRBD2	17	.	CASSLGGGASGIYEQYF	TGTGCCAGCAGTCTTGGGGGAGGGGCTAGCGGGATCTACGAGCAGTACTTC
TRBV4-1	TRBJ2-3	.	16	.	CASSPWVGSSTDTQYF	TGCGCCAGCAGCCCGTGGGTCGGGAGCAGCACAGATACGCAGTATTTT
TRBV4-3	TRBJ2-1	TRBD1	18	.	CASSRQEGAQTRLNEQFF	TGCGCCAGCAGCCGCCAAGAGGGGGCGCAAACCCGATTGAATGAGCAGTTCTTC
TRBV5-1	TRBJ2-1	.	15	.	CASSPGLLSYNEQFF	TGCGCCAGCAGCCCCGGACTGCTTTCCTACAATGAGCAGTTCTTC
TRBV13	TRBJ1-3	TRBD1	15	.	CASSRSTGAGNTIYF	TGTGCCAGCAGCCGATCCACAGGGGCTGGAAACACCATATATTTT
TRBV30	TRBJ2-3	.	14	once	CAWSVVGGTDTQYF	TGTGCCTGGAGTGTAGTAGGGGGCACAGATACGCAGTATTTT
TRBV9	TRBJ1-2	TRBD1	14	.	CASSPRDRDYGYTF	TGTGCCAGCAGCCCGCGAGACAGGGACTATGGCTACACCTTC
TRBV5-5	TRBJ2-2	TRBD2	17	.	CASSLGTSGRSTGELFF	TGTGCCAGCAGCTTGGGGACTAGCGGGAGATCCACCGGGGAGCTGTTTTTT